One sample yielded the 15 T cell receptor beta chains listed below, sequenced in a study of a mutant IDH1 vaccine in newly diagnosed glioma. Described time point: week 47, end of study. Vaccination comprised doses that each held 300 ug of mutant IDH1 20-mer peptide, plus topical imiquimod. Antigens of these TCRs are unknown. Using immunoSEQ multiplex PCR, the repertoire was profiled, and TCRdb retains in-frame clones only, with some absent. The table lists about 94,000 clones, nearly 90% of them singletons. The specimen was PBMCs, collected from a glioma patient whose treatment included an IDH1 peptide vaccine. The receptors stem from a woman aged 45-59 years with glioma.

The chain joins TRBV6-5 to TRBJ2-7; TRBD1 is a possible D gene (5 bases). CDR3 size: 15 residues. Trimming removed 1 base at V and 3 bases at J, with 13 bases between. Looked up from germline, CDR1 is MNHEY and CDR2 is SVGAGI. The CDR3 bases are TGTGCCAGCAGTTACTACGACAGCGTAATCTACGAGCAGTACTTC. Amino acids: CASSYYDSVIYEQYF.

The J gene is TRBJ1-2, the V gene TRBV5-1; 7 bases align to TRBD1. The CDR3 contains 13 residues. The V segment lost 0 bases and the J segment 10 bases; nucleotides outside the gene matches: 6. Germline CDR1 and CDR2: SGHRS and YFSETQ. CDR3: CASSLEGTVVYTF. The CDR3 region has the DNA TGCGCCAGCAGCTTGGAAGGGACAGTCGTCTACACCTTC.

The rearrangement links TRBV7-2 to TRBJ1-4; TRBD1 matches at 9 bases. Germline V gene lookup returns CDR1 SGHTA and CDR2 FQGNSA. Trimming removed 5 bases from V and 7 bases from J; junction bases left unmatched: 2. The CDR3 spans 13 residues. The CDR3 loop is CASSDRGGEKLFF. CDR3 nucleotide sequence: TGTGCCAGCAGCGACAGGGGGGGTGAAAAACTGTTTTTT.

The rearrangement links TRBV6-1 to TRBJ1-1; possible D gene TRBD1, 5 bases. Trimming left V 5 bases short and J 11 bases short, with 24 bases between. Germline CDR1 and CDR2: MNHNS and SASEGT. This CDR3 has 15 amino acids. CDR3 coding DNA: TGTGCCAGCAGTTTTGCAGGGTTTTTGGGTTTAAATGCTTTCTTT. Encoded protein: CASSFAGFLGLNAFF.

The chain is built from TRBV13 and TRBJ2-5; no clear D gene. The CDR3 length is 15 residues. Trimming left V 2 bases short and J 5 bases short, with 15 bases between. Germline V CDR1 and CDR2: PRHDT, FYEKMQ (reference sequence). The CDR3 here is CASSLSSASAETQYF. CDR3 nucleotide sequence: TGTGCCAGCAGCTTAAGTAGTGCGTCCGCGGAGACCCAGTACTTC.

This chain links TRBV28 with TRBJ1-4; no definite D call. Germline V gives CDR1 MDHEN, CDR2 SYDVKM. Trimming left V 3 bases short and J 0 bases short, with 8 bases between. The CDR3 is 15 amino acids. This CDR3 reads CASSFSGATNEKLFF. CDR3 coding DNA: TGTGCCAGCAGTTTTAGCGGCGCAACTAATGAAAAACTGTTTTTT.

The chain carries TRBV27 and TRBJ2-2, with D perhaps matching TRBD1 (8 bases). The germline gives CDR1 MNHEY, CDR2 SMNVEV (reference sequence). The CDR3 consists of 15 residues. Trimming removed 1 base at V and 5 bases at J, with 11 bases between. The CDR3 nucleotides read TGTGCCAGCAGTTTATACAGGGGGGGGACCGGGGAGCTGTTTTTT. Encoded protein: CASSLYRGGTGELFF.

The sample holds one count of this clone. At one end the junction does not follow the germline gene, possibly because of a read error. The chain uses TRBV6-5 and TRBJ1-2, with 7 bases fitting TRBD1. The CDR3 length is 14 residues. Germline-derived CDR1 and CDR2 are MNHEY and SVGAGI. The chain's CDR3 is CASTYRGGGYGYTF. DNA for the CDR3: TGTGCCAGCACTTACAGGGGAGGTGGCTATGGCTACACCTTC.

The gene calls are TRBV28 and TRBJ1-1, with D possibly matching TRBD1 (5 bases). The V end was cut by 0 bases, the J end by 8 bases, with 10 bases between. The V gene's germline CDR1 is MDHEN and CDR2 SYDVKM. The CDR3 spans 13 residues. For the CDR3, the DNA is TGTGCCAGCAGTTTATGGCGGGGGGTAGAAGCTTTCTTT. Translated: CASSLWRGVEAFF.

The rearrangement joins TRBV19 to TRBJ1-5, with D possibly being TRBD1 (5 bases). This CDR3 comprises 15 residues. CDR1 is LNHDA and CDR2 is SQIVND in the germline V gene (reference sequence). Trimming removed 1 base at V and 8 bases at J, with 15 bases between. CDR3 region: CASSIAGTSVKPQHF. The CDR3 bases are TGTGCCAGTAGTATAGCAGGGACCAGCGTGAAGCCCCAGCATTTT. The variable domain in full, with the rest retrieved from reference TRBV19 and TRBJ1-5, is DGGITQSPKYLFRKEGQNVTLSCEQNLNHDAMYWYRQDPGQGLRLIYYSQIVNDFQKGDIAEGYSVSREKKESFPLTVTSAQKNPTAFYLCASSIAGTSVKPQHFGDGTRLSIL.

This rearrangement joins TRBV19 to TRBJ2-1; maybe TRBD2 (6 bases). CDR1 and CDR2 from the germline V gene are LNHDA and SQIVND (reference sequence). Trimming cost V 6 bases and J 9 bases, with 15 bases left between them. The CDR3 sequence is 13 residues long. For the CDR3, the DNA is TGTGCCAGTAGGCTAGCGATAGTGGGTGAGCAGTTCTTC. Translating it yields CASRLAIVGEQFF.

The table lists this clone with a few counts. This CDR3 is CASSEAPGWNQPQHF. CDR3 coding DNA: TGTGCCAGCAGTGAAGCACCGGGGTGGAATCAGCCCCAGCATTTT. This chain links TRBV6-1 with TRBJ1-5; no clear D. Looked up from germline, CDR1 is MNHNS and CDR2 is SASEGT. This CDR3 contains 15 residues. Trimming pared 0 bases from V and 4 bases from J, leaving 10 bases between.

The chain has TRBV11-2 and TRBJ2-1; D might be TRBD2 (6 bases). This CDR3 region has 16 residues. The V gene lost 1 base and the J gene lost 0 bases, with 10 bases spanning the gap. The germline V gene encodes CDR1 SGHAT and CDR2 FQNNGV. The CDR3 nucleotides are TGTGCCAGCAGCTTAGGAGGTAGCGGCTCCTACAATGAGCAGTTCTTC. Protein product: CASSLGGSGSYNEQFF.

The chain carries TRBV6-5 and TRBJ2-7; D is perhaps TRBD1 (9 bases). Trimming pared 0 bases from V and 5 bases from J, leaving 17 bases between. The CDR3 consists of 16 residues. Germline V CDR1 and CDR2: MNHEY, SVGAGI. This CDR3 reads CASSYSSGTGHDEQYF. DNA for the CDR3: TGTGCCAGCAGTTACTCTAGCGGGACAGGGCATGACGAGCAGTACTTC.

The rearrangement uses TRBV13 and TRBJ2-7; D call uncertain. Trimming shortened V by 2 bases and J by 2 bases, and 7 bases separated the two germline ends. This CDR3 region has 13 residues. Looked up from germline, CDR1 is PRHDT and CDR2 is FYEKMQ (reference sequence). The CDR3 DNA sequence: TGTGCCAGCAGCTTATATTCAACCTACGAGCAGTACTTC. Translated, it gives CASSLYSTYEQYF.